The present entry profiles one T cell receptor (beta chain) with its context. Its antigen is unknown. Qualities for individual bases were not recorded, and no much larger clone is one base off. The donors were included in the validation cohort of some 120 subjects, a group kept apart from the approximately 650-subject first cohort. From the cysteine through the phenylalanine, the CDR3 covers 13 amino acids. Kept here is only the CDR3 DNA, which spans 39 bases and is read in frame from base 1. Per the germline V gene (reference sequence), MNHEY is the CDR1 and SMNVEV is the CDR2. V and J lose 4 bases and 4 bases, and a span of 11 bases separates them. This sample is drawn from a study of cytomegalovirus exposure and HLA in healthy donors (dated by TCRdb to about 2017). Study-wide context: A later analysis indicated that the 110 or so validation repertoires were generated on the platform also employed for the approximately 700 repertoires of the first cohort. To predict cytomegalovirus infection status, the study combined high-throughput TCR immunosequencing, statistical association of individual TCRs with disease status, and machine learning. In addition to the first cohort of around 670 subjects, a separate validation cohort of 120 different subjects was used. The aim of the study was to test whether cataloging public T cell receptors could identify signatures of past pathogen exposure. What the study reported, not specific to this receptor: It was suggested by the authors that the approach could potentially be generalized to other disease states and immunological phenotypes. Subsequent analysis determined that TCRs grouped into clusters in the first cohort also showed a tendency toward co-occurrence across the 120 or so validation repertoires, and 94% of cluster scores exceeded 0. The classifier was reported to diagnose cytomegalovirus status with high specificity and sensitivity in both the original cohort and the validation cohort. Three of the identified cytomegalovirus-associated TCR beta chains were confirmed in vitro to be specific for cytomegalovirus antigens. All 110 or so repertoires were used to score co-occurrence in the validation cohort in a later analysis, because that analysis had no HLA typing for the cohort. Most TCR sequences were seen in very few donors, while some public TCRs were found in many individuals. A total of roughly 160 TCR beta chains were listed by the study as associated with cytomegalovirus.

Library preparation employed the immunoSEQ multiplex PCR assay. Regarding the original processing steps: A statistical classification framework was built to diagnose cytomegalovirus status from the catalog of TCR beta chain sequences. TCRdb provides this immuneACCESS table in a form limited to in-frame rearrangements. Some clones are lacking; in checked studies, under half of them reflect an unresolved V gene, and why the rest are absent is not known. Clone size and the V and J calls come from that table; the DNA yielded D and trimming. This sample comprises some 130,000 clones, about 94% of them detected only once. The top ten clones comprise 1.8% of the sample.

The chain uses TRBV27 and TRBJ2-7; no D gene call is confident. The sequence derives from a man aged 18 to 29 in good health and CMV-seropositive. The sample taken for sequencing was PBMCs. The DNA sequence follows: TGTGCCAGCAGTTCCACCGAGTATTACGAGCAGTACTTC. It specifies CASSSTEYYEQYF.